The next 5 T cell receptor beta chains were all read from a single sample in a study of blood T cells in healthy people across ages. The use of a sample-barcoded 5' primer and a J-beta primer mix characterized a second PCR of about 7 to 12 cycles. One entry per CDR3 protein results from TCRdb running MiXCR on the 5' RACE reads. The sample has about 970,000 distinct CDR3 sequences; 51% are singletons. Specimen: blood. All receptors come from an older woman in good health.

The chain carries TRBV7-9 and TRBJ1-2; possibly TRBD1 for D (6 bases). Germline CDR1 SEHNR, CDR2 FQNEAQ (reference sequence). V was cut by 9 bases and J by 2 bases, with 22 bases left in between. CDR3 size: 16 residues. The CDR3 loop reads CASPGGGEKENYGYTF. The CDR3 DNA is TGTGCCAGTCCCGGGGGCGGGGAGAAGGAAAACTATGGCTACACCTTC.

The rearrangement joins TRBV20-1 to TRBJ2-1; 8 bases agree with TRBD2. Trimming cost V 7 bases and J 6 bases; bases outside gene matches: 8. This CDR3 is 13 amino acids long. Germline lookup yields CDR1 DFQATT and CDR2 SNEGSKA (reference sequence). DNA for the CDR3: TGCAGTGTATCCTTGACTAGCGTCAATGAGCAGTTCTTC. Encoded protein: CSVSLTSVNEQFF.

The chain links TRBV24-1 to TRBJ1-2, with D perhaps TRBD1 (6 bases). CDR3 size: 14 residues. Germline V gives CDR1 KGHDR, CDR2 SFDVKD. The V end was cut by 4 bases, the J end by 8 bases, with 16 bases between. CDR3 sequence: CATSDYRDSMGYTF. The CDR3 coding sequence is TGTGCCACCAGTGACTACAGGGATTCTATGGGCTACACCTTC.

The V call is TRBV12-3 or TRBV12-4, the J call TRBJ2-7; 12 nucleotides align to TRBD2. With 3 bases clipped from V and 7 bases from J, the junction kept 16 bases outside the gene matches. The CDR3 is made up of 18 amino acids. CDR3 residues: CASSFQLAGGRGYNEQYF. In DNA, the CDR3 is TGTGCCAGCAGTTTCCAACTAGCGGGAGGCCGCGGGTACAATGAGCAGTACTTC.

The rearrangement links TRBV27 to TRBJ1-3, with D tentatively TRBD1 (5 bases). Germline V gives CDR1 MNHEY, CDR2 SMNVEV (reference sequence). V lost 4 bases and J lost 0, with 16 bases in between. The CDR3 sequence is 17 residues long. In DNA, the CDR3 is TGTGCCAGCAGTTCCTCCACAGGAGAATACTCTGGAAACACCATATATTTT. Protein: CASSSSTGEYSGNTIYF.